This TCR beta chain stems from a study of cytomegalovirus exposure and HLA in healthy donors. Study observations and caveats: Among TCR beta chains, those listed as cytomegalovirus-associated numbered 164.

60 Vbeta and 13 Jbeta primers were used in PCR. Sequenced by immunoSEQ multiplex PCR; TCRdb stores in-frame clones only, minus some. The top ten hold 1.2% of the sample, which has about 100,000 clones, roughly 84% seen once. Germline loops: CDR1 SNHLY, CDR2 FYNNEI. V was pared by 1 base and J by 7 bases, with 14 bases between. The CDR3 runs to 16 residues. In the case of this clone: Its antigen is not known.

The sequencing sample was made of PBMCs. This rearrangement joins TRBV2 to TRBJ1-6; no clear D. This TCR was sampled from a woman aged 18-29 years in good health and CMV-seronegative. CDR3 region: CASSEERGAGNSPLHF. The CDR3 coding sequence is TGTGCCAGCAGTGAAGAACGTGGAGCTGGGAATTCACCCCTCCACTTT.